The clone carrying this TCR beta chain is labeled as medium-sized. The sample comes from a study of sequential checkpoint blockade in melanoma. Using immunoSEQ multiplex PCR, the repertoire was profiled, and TCRdb retains in-frame clones only, with some absent. Of under 2,000 clones listed, under 30% are singletons. The treatment denotes: randomized to nivolumab then ipilimumab (arm A) or the reverse (arm B). The germline V gene has CDR1 SGHNT and CDR2 YENEEA. Trimming took 8 bases from V and 2 from J, leaving 15 bases between them. The CDR3 has 14 amino acids. The V and J genes are TRBV11-3 and TRBJ1-2; D gene ambiguous. This receptor was taken from a human donor with melanoma. The sample consisted of tumor tissue (inferred from file names), taken from a patient given nivolumab and ipilimumab in sequence. CDR3 residues: CASSWRAPNYGYTF. CDR3 sequence (DNA): TGTGCCAGCTCCTGGAGGGCGCCGAACTATGGCTACACCTTC.